The clone carrying this T cell receptor beta chain was counted only a few times. Its antigen is unidentified. The CDR3 extends over 15 amino acids. Germline V gene lookup returns CDR1 DFQATT and CDR2 SNEGSKA (reference sequence). V dropped 4 bases and J dropped 1 base, with 11 bases sitting between them. The data stem from a study of identical twins. Whole-study findings and limits: Zero-insertion analyses might be partly confounded by invariant T cells like MAIT and iNKT. Memory repertoires showed no such pattern, whereas abundant cord blood beta clonotypes carried fewer insertions. Beta out-of-frame sequences displayed a weaker excess of sharing between twins.

Unique molecular identifiers were in the cDNA, with template-switch universal primer binding. TCRdb reprocessed the 5' RACE reads with MiXCR, giving one entry per CDR3 protein. This sample yields 200,000 to 300,000 distinct CDR3 sequences, of which approximately 10% are seen a single time; 10% belongs to the top ten. The sample comprised memory T cells sorted from blood. The sequence was collected from a man aged 50-59 years in good health. The rearrangement links TRBV20-1 to TRBJ2-6; D may be TRBD1 (6 bases). CDR3 bases: TGCAGTGCTAACAGGGCCGGATCTGGGGCCAACGTCCTGACTTTC. Protein product: CSANRAGSGANVLTF.